This T cell receptor beta chain came from a study of T-cell memory formation after mild COVID-19. Across the whole study: TCR clusters were mostly donor specific. Study-level findings and limits: Pre-infection memory carried some responding clones, suggesting that cross-reactive memory joined. A balance of CD4 and CD8 characterized clones contracting day 15 to 85, whereas later expanders leaned CD4+.

In this sample, this clonotype is medium-sized (0.01 to 0.1%). What it binds is unknown. V was shortened by 5 bases and J by 7 bases, with 9 bases between the two germline ends. Germline CDR1 is MNHNY and CDR2 is SVGAGI (reference sequence). The CDR3 has 12 residues. After 5'RACE with constant-segment primers, TCR alpha and TCR beta cDNA libraries carrying sample barcodes and UMIs were obtained. TCRdb ran MiXCR on the 5' RACE reads and lists one entry per CDR3 protein. The sample holds 100,000 to 120,000 distinct CDR3 sequences, about a sixth seen once. The sample taken for sequencing was PBMCs or a T cell subset sorted from them (not recorded which). The TCR comes from a man aged 18 to 29 who had mild COVID-19 (a few samples of this study predate the infection). Cell type and time point are not known. The chain recombines TRBV6-6 with TRBJ2-4, with D unresolved. In DNA form, the CDR3 reads TGTGCCAGCAGTCCGAGTCCGAACATTCAGTACTTC. Amino acids: CASSPSPNIQYF.